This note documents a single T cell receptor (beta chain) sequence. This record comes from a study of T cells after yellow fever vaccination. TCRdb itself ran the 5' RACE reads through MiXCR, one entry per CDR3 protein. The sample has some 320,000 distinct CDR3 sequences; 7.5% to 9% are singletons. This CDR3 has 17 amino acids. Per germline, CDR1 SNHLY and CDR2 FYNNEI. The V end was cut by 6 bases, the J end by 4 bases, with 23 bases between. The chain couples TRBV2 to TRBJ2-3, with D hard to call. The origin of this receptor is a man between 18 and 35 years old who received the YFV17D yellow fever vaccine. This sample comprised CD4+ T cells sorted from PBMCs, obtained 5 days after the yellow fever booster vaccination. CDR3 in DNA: TGTGCCAGCAGGATTCTTGCGGACCCATCCGAGGCAGATACGCAGTATTTT. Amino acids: CASRILADPSEADTQYF.